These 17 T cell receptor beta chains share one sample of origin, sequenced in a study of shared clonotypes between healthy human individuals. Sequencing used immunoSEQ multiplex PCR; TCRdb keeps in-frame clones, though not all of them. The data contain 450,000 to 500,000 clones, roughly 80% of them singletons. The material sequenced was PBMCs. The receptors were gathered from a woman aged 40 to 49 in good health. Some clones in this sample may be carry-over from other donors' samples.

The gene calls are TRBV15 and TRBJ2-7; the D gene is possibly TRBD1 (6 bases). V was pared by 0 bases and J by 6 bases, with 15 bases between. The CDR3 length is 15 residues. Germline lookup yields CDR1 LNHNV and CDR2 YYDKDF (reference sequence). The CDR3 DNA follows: TGTGCCACCAGCAGAGATCGCGTCAGGGGCCTCGAGCAGTACTTC. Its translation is CATSRDRVRGLEQYF.

In DNA, the CDR3 is TGTGCCAGCAGTAATTCGGGACAGGGATCTGAGCAGTTCTTC. Amino acid sequence: CASSNSGQGSEQFF. The chain carries TRBV28 and TRBJ2-1, with 9 positions matching TRBD1. This CDR3 spans 14 amino acids. V shed 5 bases and J 9 bases; nucleotides not matched to a gene: 8. The V gene's germline CDR1 is MDHEN and CDR2 SYDVKM.

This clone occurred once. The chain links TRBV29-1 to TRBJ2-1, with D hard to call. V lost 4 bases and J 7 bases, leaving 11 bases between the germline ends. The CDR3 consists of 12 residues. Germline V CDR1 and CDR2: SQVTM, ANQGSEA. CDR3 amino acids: CSVGGSRNEQFF. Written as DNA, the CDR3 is TGCAGCGTTGGAGGAAGTAGGAATGAGCAGTTCTTC.

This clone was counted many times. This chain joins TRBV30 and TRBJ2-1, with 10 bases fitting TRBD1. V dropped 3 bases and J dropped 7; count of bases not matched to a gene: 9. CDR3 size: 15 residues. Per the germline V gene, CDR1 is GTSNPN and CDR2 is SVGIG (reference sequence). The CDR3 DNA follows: TGTGCCTGGAGCTGGACAGGGGGGTTTAGAAATGAGCAGTTCTTC. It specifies CAWSWTGGFRNEQFF.

The CDR3 region has the DNA TGTGCCTGGAGGGGGCCGGGACTAGCGGGAGGGTCGAACACCGGGGAGCTGTTTTTT. Its translation is CAWRGPGLAGGSNTGELFF. The gene calls are TRBV30 and TRBJ2-2, with TRBD2 identical over 16 bases. The trim removed 3 bases at V and 0 bases at J, leaving 7 bases unmatched. Germline V CDR1 and CDR2: GTSNPN, SVGIG (reference sequence). This CDR3 comprises 19 residues.

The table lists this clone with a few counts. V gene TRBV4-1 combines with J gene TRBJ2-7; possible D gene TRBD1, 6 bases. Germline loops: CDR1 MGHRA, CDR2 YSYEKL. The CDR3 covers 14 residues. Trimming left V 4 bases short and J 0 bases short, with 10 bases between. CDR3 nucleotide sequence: TGCGCCAGCAGCCTAAGGGACAACTCCTACGAGCAGTACTTC. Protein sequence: CASSLRDNSYEQYF.

The CDR3 reads CASSLDGGSAGGYTF. The CDR3 DNA is TGTGCCAGCAGCCTTGACGGAGGCTCCGCCGGTGGCTACACCTTC. This chain links TRBV7-9 with TRBJ1-2, with D uncertain. The CDR3 is 15 amino acids. Trimming stripped 5 bases from V and 7 bases from J, with 20 bases between. Germline V CDR1 and CDR2: SEHNR, FQNEAQ (reference sequence). The complete variable domain, with remaining parts taken from reference TRBV7-9 and TRBJ1-2, reads DTGVSQNPRHKITKRGQNVTFRCDPISEHNRLYWYRQTLGQGPEFLTYFQNEAQLEKSRLLSDRFSAERPKGSFSTLEIQRTEQGDSAMYLCASSLDGGSAGGYTFGSGTRLTVV.

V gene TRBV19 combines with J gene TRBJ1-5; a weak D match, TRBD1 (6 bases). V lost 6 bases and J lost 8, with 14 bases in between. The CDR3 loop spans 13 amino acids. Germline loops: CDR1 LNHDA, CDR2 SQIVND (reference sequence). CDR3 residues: CASSLGGREPQHF. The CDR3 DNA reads TGTGCCAGTAGCCTCGGGGGCCGGGAGCCCCAGCATTTT.

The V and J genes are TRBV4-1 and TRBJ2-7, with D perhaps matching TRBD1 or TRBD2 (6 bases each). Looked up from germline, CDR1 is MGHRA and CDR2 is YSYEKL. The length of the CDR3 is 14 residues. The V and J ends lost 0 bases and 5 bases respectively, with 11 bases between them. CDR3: CASSQEGRGHEQYF. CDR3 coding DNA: TGCGCCAGCAGCCAAGAAGGACGGGGGCACGAGCAGTACTTC.

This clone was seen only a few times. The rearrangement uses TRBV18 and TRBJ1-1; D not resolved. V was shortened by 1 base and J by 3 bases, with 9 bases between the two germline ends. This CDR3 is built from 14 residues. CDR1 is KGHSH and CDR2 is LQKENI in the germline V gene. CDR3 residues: CASSPLRPDTEAFF. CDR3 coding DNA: TGTGCCAGCTCACCACTGCGGCCCGACACTGAAGCTTTCTTT.

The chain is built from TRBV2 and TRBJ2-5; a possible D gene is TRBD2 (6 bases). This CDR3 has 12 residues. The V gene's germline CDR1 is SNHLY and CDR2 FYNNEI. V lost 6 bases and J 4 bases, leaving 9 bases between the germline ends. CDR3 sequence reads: CASSSAGETQYF. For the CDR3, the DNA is TGTGCCAGCAGCTCAGCGGGAGAGACCCAGTACTTC.

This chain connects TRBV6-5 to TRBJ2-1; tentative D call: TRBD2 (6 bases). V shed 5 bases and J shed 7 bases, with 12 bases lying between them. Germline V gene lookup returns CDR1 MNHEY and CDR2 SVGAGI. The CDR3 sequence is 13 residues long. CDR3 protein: CASSRLGLNEQFF. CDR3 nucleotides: TGTGCCAGCAGTCGACTAGGCCTGAATGAGCAGTTCTTC.

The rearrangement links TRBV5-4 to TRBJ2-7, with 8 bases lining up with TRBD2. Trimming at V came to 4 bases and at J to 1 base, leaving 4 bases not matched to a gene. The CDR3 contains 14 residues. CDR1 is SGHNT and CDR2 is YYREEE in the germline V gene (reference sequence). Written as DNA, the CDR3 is TGTGCCAGCAGCAGCGGGAGCGAGTCCTACGAGCAGTACTTC. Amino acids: CASSSGSESYEQYF.

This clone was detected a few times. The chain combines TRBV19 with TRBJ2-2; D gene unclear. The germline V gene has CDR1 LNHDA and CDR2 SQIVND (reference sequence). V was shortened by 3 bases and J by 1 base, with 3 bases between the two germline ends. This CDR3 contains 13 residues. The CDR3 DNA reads TGTGCCAGTAGTATGTGGAACACCGGGGAGCTGTTTTTT. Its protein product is CASSMWNTGELFF.

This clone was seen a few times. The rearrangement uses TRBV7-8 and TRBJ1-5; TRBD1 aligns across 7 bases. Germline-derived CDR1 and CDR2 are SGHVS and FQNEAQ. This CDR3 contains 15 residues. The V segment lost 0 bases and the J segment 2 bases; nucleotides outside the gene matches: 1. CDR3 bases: TGTGCCAGCAGCTTAGCAACAGGGGGCAATCAGCCCCAGCATTTT. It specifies CASSLATGGNQPQHF. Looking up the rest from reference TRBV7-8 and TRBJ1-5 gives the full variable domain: GAGVSQSPRYKVAKRGQDVALRCDPISGHVSLFWYQQALGQGPEFLTYFQNEAQLDKSGLPSDRFFAERPEGSVSTLKIQRTQQEDSAVYLCASSLATGGNQPQHFGDGTRLSIL.

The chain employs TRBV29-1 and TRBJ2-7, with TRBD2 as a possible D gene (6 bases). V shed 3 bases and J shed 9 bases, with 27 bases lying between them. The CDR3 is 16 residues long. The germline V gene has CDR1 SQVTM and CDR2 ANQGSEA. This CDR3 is CSVDWYSGGIPDRQYF. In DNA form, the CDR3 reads TGCAGCGTTGATTGGTATAGCGGAGGAATTCCCGACCGGCAGTACTTC.

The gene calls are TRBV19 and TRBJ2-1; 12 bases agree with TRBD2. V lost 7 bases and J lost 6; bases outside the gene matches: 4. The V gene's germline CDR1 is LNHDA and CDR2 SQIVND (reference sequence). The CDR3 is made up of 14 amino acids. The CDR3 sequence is CASTRTSGTNEQFF. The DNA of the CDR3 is TGTGCCAGTACCCGGACTAGCGGGACCAATGAGCAGTTCTTC. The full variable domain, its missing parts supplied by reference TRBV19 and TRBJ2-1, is DGGITQSPKYLFRKEGQNVTLSCEQNLNHDAMYWYRQDPGQGLRLIYYSQIVNDFQKGDIAEGYSVSREKKESFPLTVTSAQKNPTAFYLCASTRTSGTNEQFFGPGTRLTVL.